Shown below are 3 T cell receptor beta chains from a single sample sequenced in a study of spatial heterogeneity in lung cancer. Study conclusions and caveats: Mutation tallies in tumors tracked expanded intratumoral alpha and beta TCR counts.

TCRdb reprocessed the 5' RACE reads with MiXCR, giving one entry per CDR3 protein. The data contain about 2,000 distinct CDR3 sequences, less than 9.5% of them seen just once; the ten biggest clones take up around 9.4%. The time point here: sample taken at primary tumor resection. These receptors have no identified antigens. Sequences were derived from lung tumor tissue, sampled at surgery. Receptors were obtained from a female donor with early-stage non-small cell lung cancer.

This clonotype is medium-sized within its sample. The CDR3 coding sequence is TGCAGCGTTGAAGACCCAGGCGGAGGTGATACGCAGTATTTT. Its protein product is CSVEDPGGGDTQYF. V is TRBV29-1 and J is TRBJ2-3; the D gene is possibly TRBD2 (5 bases). The CDR3 sequence is 14 residues long. The germline gives CDR1 SQVTM, CDR2 ANQGSEA. Trimming left V 0 bases short and J 6 bases short, with 13 bases between.

CDR3 amino acids: CASSQGNSRTDTQYF. CDR3 coding DNA: TGTGCCAGCAGCCAGGGGAACAGCCGCACAGATACGCAGTATTTT. V usage is TRBV9 and J usage is TRBJ2-3; D might be TRBD1 (6 bases). Per the germline V gene, CDR1 is SGDLS and CDR2 is YYNGEE. The CDR3 contains 15 residues. The germline V and J ends were trimmed by 4 bases and 1 base, with 13 bases remaining between them.

This chain connects TRBV6-2 or TRBV6-3 to TRBJ2-1; D unclear. The CDR3 length is 11 residues. Germline CDR1 and CDR2: MNHEY and SVGEGT. Trimming took 1 base from V and 7 from J, leaving 2 bases between them. The CDR3 here is CASSYFNEQFF. The CDR3 DNA reads TGTGCCAGCAGTTACTTTAATGAGCAGTTCTTC.